The 15 T cell receptor beta chains below all came from one sample that was sequenced in a study of radiotherapy plus CTLA-4 blockade in lung cancer. Clones were sequenced by immunoSEQ multiplex PCR, and TCRdb holds only the in-frame ones, with some missing. Of tens of thousands of clones listed, roughly 80% are singletons. The sample consisted of peripheral blood, taken from a patient treated with radiotherapy plus ipilimumab. These receptors originate from a human donor with non-small cell lung cancer whose response to radiotherapy plus ipilimumab could not be evaluated.

J is TRBJ2-1 and V is TRBV6-4; 7 nucleotides align to TRBD1. Trimming cost V 6 bases and J 0 bases; bases outside gene matches: 2. Germline values: CDR1 MRHNA, CDR2 SNTAGT. The CDR3 is made up of 14 amino acids. This CDR3 reads CASRRDSSYNEQFF. Written as DNA, the CDR3 is TGTGCCAGCAGAAGGGACAGCTCCTACAATGAGCAGTTCTTC.

The chain has TRBV6-5 and TRBJ1-1; 9 nucleotides match TRBD1. CDR1 is MNHEY and CDR2 is SVGAGI in the germline V gene. After removal of 0 bases from V and 10 bases from J, the junction contained 6 bases not matched to a gene. The CDR3 is 14 residues long. CDR3 in amino acids: CASSYSGQGFGAFF. The DNA of the CDR3 is TGTGCCAGCAGTTACTCCGGACAGGGGTTCGGAGCTTTCTTT.

Worth noting for this clone: An end of the junction differs from the germline gene, which may be a read error. The chain is built from TRBV2 and TRBJ1-2; TRBD1 is a possible D gene (5 bases). CDR3 length: 12 amino acids. The germline gives CDR1 SNHLY, CDR2 FYNNEI. CDR3: CASSLEQADEIF. The CDR3 region has the DNA TGTGCCAGCAGCCTAGAACAGGCCGATGAAATCTTC.

V gene TRBV28 combines with J gene TRBJ2-7, with TRBD2 matching over 10 bases. V gave up 1 base and J gave up 2 bases; unmatched junction bases: 5. Germline values: CDR1 MDHEN, CDR2 SYDVKM. The CDR3 is 16 amino acids. The DNA of the CDR3 is TGTGCCAGCAGTTTATCCACTAGCGGGGCCCCCTACGAGCAGTACTTC. It translates to CASSLSTSGAPYEQYF.

The rearrangement joins TRBV11-2 to TRBJ2-1; 9 bases align to TRBD2. The trim removed 5 bases at V and 8 bases at J, leaving 10 bases unmatched. CDR3 length: 15 amino acids. Germline CDR1 SGHAT, CDR2 FQNNGV. The CDR3, as DNA: TGTGCCAGCAGCCCTACGGGCGGGAGGGCCTATGAGCAGTTCTTC. Its translation: CASSPTGGRAYEQFF.

The V gene is TRBV5-6, the J gene TRBJ1-2; D ambiguous. Trimming took 0 bases from V and 1 from J, leaving 4 bases between them. Per germline, CDR1 SGHDT and CDR2 YYEEEE. The CDR3 loop spans 13 amino acids. CDR3 in amino acids: CASSLGLNYGYTF. As DNA, the CDR3 is TGTGCCAGCAGCTTGGGTCTTAACTATGGCTACACCTTC.

This clone was found a few times. The CDR3 coding sequence is TGTGCCAGCAGCGGGGAATCCTTAGGGGGGGTCGAGCAGTACTTC. Protein: CASSGESLGGVEQYF. The chain employs TRBV7-9 and TRBJ2-7, with D possibly being TRBD2 (7 bases). CDR1 is SEHNR and CDR2 is FQNEAQ in the germline V gene (reference sequence). V shed 5 bases and J shed 6 bases, with 20 bases lying between them. The CDR3 runs to 15 residues. Filled out from reference TRBV7-9 and TRBJ2-7, the complete variable domain reads DTGVSQNPRHKITKRGQNVTFRCDPISEHNRLYWYRQTLGQGPEFLTYFQNEAQLEKSRLLSDRFSAERPKGSFSTLEIQRTEQGDSAMYLCASSGESLGGVEQYFGPGTRLTVT.

The chain employs TRBV5-1 and TRBJ1-1; maybe TRBD1 (5 bases). Deletions cut 5 bases from V and 1 base from J, with 18 bases between. The V gene's germline CDR1 is SGHRS and CDR2 YFSETQ. This CDR3 spans 16 amino acids. CDR3 protein: CASSTPSGQGNTEAFF. The CDR3 DNA follows: TGCGCCAGCAGTACCCCGAGCGGGCAGGGGAACACTGAAGCTTTCTTT. The full variable domain, with the rest looked up from reference TRBV5-1 and TRBJ1-1, is KAGVTQTPRYLIKTRGQQVTLSCSPISGHRSVSWYQQTPGQGLQFLFEYFSETQRNKGNFPGRFSGRQFSNSRSEMNVSTLELGDSALYLCASSTPSGQGNTEAFFGQGTRLTVV.

CDR3 DNA sequence: TGTGCCAGCAGCTCCCTCAAGCGGGGGGGCCCGGCAGATACGCAGTATTTT. It specifies CASSSLKRGGPADTQYF. The chain carries TRBV7-3 and TRBJ2-3; 10 bases align to TRBD2. With 4 bases clipped from V and 4 bases from J, the junction kept 11 bases outside the gene matches. This CDR3 is 17 amino acids long. CDR1 is SGHTA, CDR2 FQGTGA, per germline.

The V gene is TRBV29-1, the J gene TRBJ2-1; TRBD1 matches at 8 bases. The germline gives CDR1 SQVTM, CDR2 ANQGSEA. V gave up 6 bases and J gave up 1 base; unmatched junction bases: 8. The CDR3 is made up of 15 amino acids. The CDR3 sequence is CSVGTGRSSYNEQFF. DNA of the CDR3: TGCAGCGTGGGGACAGGCCGCTCGTCCTACAATGAGCAGTTCTTC.

The chain recombines TRBV6-1 with TRBJ2-1, with TRBD2 as a possible D gene (6 bases). Trimming shortened V by 6 bases and J by 1 base, and 13 bases separated the two germline ends. CDR1 and CDR2 (germline): MNHNS, SASEGT. The CDR3 contains 15 residues. CDR3 in amino acids: CASSGGILSYNEQFF. As DNA, the CDR3 is TGTGCCAGCAGCGGCGGGATTTTGTCCTACAATGAGCAGTTCTTC.

The rearrangement joins TRBV28 to TRBJ2-3; no clear D gene. Trimming stripped 6 bases from V and 6 bases from J, with 16 bases between. Per germline, CDR1 MDHEN and CDR2 SYDVKM. The CDR3 covers 14 residues. The CDR3 sequence: CASRPLFSLDTQYF. The DNA of the CDR3 is TGTGCCAGCAGGCCGCTATTTTCTTTGGATACGCAGTATTTT.

The chain recombines TRBV11-3 with TRBJ2-3, with 7 bases aligning to TRBD1. CDR1 SGHNT and CDR2 YENEEA come from the germline V gene. Trimming at V came to 0 bases and at J to 3 bases, leaving 0 bases not matched to a gene. CDR3 length equals 14 residues. The CDR3 loop reads CASSLDRGTDTQYF. In DNA, the CDR3 is TGTGCCAGCAGCTTAGACAGGGGGACAGATACGCAGTATTTT.

This sequence joins TRBV6-5 and TRBJ1-4; TRBD1 aligns across 8 bases. This CDR3 region has 13 residues. CDR1 is MNHEY and CDR2 is SVGAGI in the germline V gene. Trimming removed 5 bases from V and 10 bases from J; junction bases left unmatched: 6. The CDR3 loop reads CASSTRGRVKLFF. CDR3 DNA: TGTGCCAGCAGTACCAGGGGGCGGGTAAAACTGTTTTTT.

V and J are TRBV4-3 and TRBJ1-1; 9 bases agree with TRBD1. The length of the CDR3 is 15 residues. The germline V gene has CDR1 LGHNA and CDR2 YSLEER. V gave up 4 bases and J gave up 5 bases; unmatched junction bases: 8. The CDR3 spells CASSLRDRVTTEAFF. The CDR3 DNA is TGCGCCAGCAGCCTACGGGACAGGGTGACAACTGAAGCTTTCTTT.